Each of the 14 T cell receptor beta chains below was sequenced from the same sample in a study of shared clonotypes between healthy human individuals. Profiled with immunoSEQ multiplex PCR; TCRdb holds only in-frame clones, not every one. This sample has hundreds of thousands of clones; roughly 95% occur once, and the top ten carry roughly 0.12%. CD8 cells classed as naive were CD45RO-negative and positively selected for CCR7, excluding terminally differentiated effector memory CD45RA+ cells. The sequenced material came from naive CD8+ T cells sorted from blood. All receptors derive from a woman in her twenties or thirties in good health.

The chain combines TRBV7-9 with TRBJ2-2; D is unresolved. Trimming shortened V by 1 base and J by 5 bases, and 5 bases separated the two germline ends. Germline loops: CDR1 SEHNR, CDR2 FQNEAQ (reference sequence). This CDR3 is 13 amino acids long. The CDR3 here is CASSLVATGELFF. The CDR3 bases are TGTGCCAGCAGCTTAGTTGCAACCGGGGAGCTGTTTTTT.

The chain is built from TRBV2 and TRBJ2-1; 11 bases fit TRBD1. Germline V gene data show CDR1 as SNHLY and CDR2 as FYNNEI. CDR3 length: 15 residues. V was clipped by 5 bases and J by 7 bases; unmatched bases: 7. This CDR3 reads CASSNRDRGYNEQFF. The CDR3 DNA follows: TGTGCCAGCAGTAACCGGGACAGGGGGTATAATGAGCAGTTCTTC.

J is TRBJ2-7 and V is TRBV15; TRBD1 might be the D (5 bases). The CDR3 is made up of 16 amino acids. Germline V CDR1 and CDR2: LNHNV, YYDKDF (reference sequence). V was cut by 3 bases and J by 0 bases, with 15 bases left in between. The CDR3 coding sequence is TGTGCCACCAGCAGTCGCCAGACAGCAAGCTCCTACGAGCAGTACTTC. Its protein product is CATSSRQTASSYEQYF. Complete variable domain (other parts from reference TRBV15 and TRBJ2-7): DAMVIQNPRYQVTQFGKPVTLSCSQTLNHNVMYWYQQKSSQAPKLLFHYYDKDFNNEADTPDNFQSRRPNTSFCFLDIRSPGLGDTAMYLCATSSRQTASSYEQYFGPGTRLTVT.

The chain carries TRBV11-2 and TRBJ2-7, with D perhaps TRBD1 (6 bases). The CDR3 extends over 16 amino acids. Trimming left V 1 base short and J 5 bases short, with 18 bases between. Looked up from germline, CDR1 is SGHAT and CDR2 is FQNNGV. CDR3 protein: CASSLGPGTGLDEQYF. DNA of the CDR3: TGTGCCAGCAGCTTAGGGCCGGGTACAGGGTTGGACGAGCAGTACTTC.

CDR3 DNA sequence: TGCAGCGTAGATGACAGTTTTAAGACCCAGTACTTC. As protein: CSVDDSFKTQYF. The chain uses TRBV29-1 and TRBJ2-5; the D gene is possibly TRBD1 (5 bases). The length of the CDR3 is 12 residues. CDR1 is SQVTM, CDR2 ANQGSEA, per germline. The V gene lost 6 bases and the J gene lost 6 bases, with 14 bases spanning the gap.

This rearrangement joins TRBV5-4 to TRBJ2-1, with D uncertain. Trimming took 4 bases from V and 9 from J, leaving 11 bases between them. The CDR3 spans 12 residues. From germline, CDR1 is SGHNT and CDR2 YYREEE (reference sequence). This CDR3 reads CASSPLGLEQFF. CDR3 DNA: TGTGCCAGCAGCCCCTTGGGCCTTGAGCAGTTCTTC.

The rearrangement joins TRBV6-1 to TRBJ1-1; weak D call: TRBD1 (6 bases). Germline assignment: CDR1 MNHNS and CDR2 SASEGT. V gave up 3 bases and J gave up 4 bases, with 12 bases separating them. This CDR3 is 14 amino acids long. CDR3 nucleotides: TGTGCCAGCAGTGAGGGGGGGCTCGGCACTGAAGCTTTCTTT. It codes for CASSEGGLGTEAFF.

This clone appeared a single time. The DNA for the CDR3 is TGTGCCAGCAGCTCTGGAGGGCCGGGCAATGAGCAGTTCTTC. Protein product: CASSSGGPGNEQFF. The chain links TRBV7-8 to TRBJ2-1; a weak D match, TRBD2 (6 bases). The germline V gene has CDR1 SGHVS and CDR2 FQNEAQ. V lost 4 bases and J 6 bases, leaving 13 bases between the germline ends. The CDR3 has 14 residues.

This clone was seen only once. V gene TRBV5-1 combines with J gene TRBJ2-7; the D call may be TRBD1 or TRBD2 (7 bases each). CDR3 length equals 17 residues. Trimming shortened V by 0 bases and J by 3 bases, and 19 bases separated the two germline ends. Germline loops: CDR1 SGHRS, CDR2 YFSETQ. The CDR3 is CASSLAGQGGPFYEQYF. As DNA, the CDR3 is TGCGCCAGCAGCTTGGCCGGTCAGGGGGGGCCTTTCTACGAGCAGTACTTC.

Regarding this clone: The junction shows a germline mismatch at one end, possibly a read error. J is TRBJ2-7 and V is TRBV13; TRBD2 matches at 9 bases. CDR1 and CDR2 from the germline V gene are PRHDT and FYEKMQ (reference sequence). The CDR3 spans 14 residues. CDR3 region: CASRLAGASYEQYF. CDR3 nucleotide sequence: TGTGCCAGCAGGTTAGCGGGAGCCTCCTACGAGCAGTACTTC.

The chain employs TRBV27 and TRBJ2-5; D may be TRBD1 (5 bases). The CDR3 has 19 amino acids. Trimming removed 1 base from V and 1 base from J, with 22 bases in between. CDR1 MNHEY and CDR2 SMNVEV come from the germline V gene (reference sequence). CDR3 nucleotide sequence: TGTGCCAGCAGTTTATACCCCCCAATAGTCGCAGGGATCCAAGAGACCCAGTACTTC. Translated, it gives CASSLYPPIVAGIQETQYF.

This clone showed up just once. V is TRBV28 and J is TRBJ2-2, with a weak D call TRBD2 (5 bases). Germline V gene sequence: CDR1 MDHEN, CDR2 SYDVKM. This CDR3 region has 15 residues. The ends were cut back, 3 bases at V and 3 bases at J, with 11 bases in the middle. CDR3 residues: CASSLRAPDTGELFF. The DNA of the CDR3 is TGTGCCAGCAGTTTGAGGGCCCCTGACACCGGGGAGCTGTTTTTT.

The chain recombines TRBV14 with TRBJ1-1; TRBD1 matches at 7 bases. Trimming removed 1 base from V and 6 bases from J; junction bases left unmatched: 2. This CDR3 spans 13 amino acids. Germline loops: CDR1 SGHDN, CDR2 FVKESK. CDR3 sequence (DNA): TGTGCCAGCAGCCAAGCCCAGGGGGCTGAAGCTTTCTTT. Encoded protein: CASSQAQGAEAFF. Complete variable domain (other parts from reference TRBV14 and TRBJ1-1): EAGVTQFPSHSVIEKGQTVTLRCDPISGHDNLYWYRRVMGKEIKFLLHFVKESKQDESGMPNNRFLAERTGGTYSTLKVQPAELEDSGVYFCASSQAQGAEAFFGQGTRLTVV.

In regard to this clone: This same CDR3 is encoded by further DNA sequences in the sample. The chain combines TRBV7-9 with TRBJ2-1; D is uncertain. Germline V lookup: CDR1 SEHNR, CDR2 FQNEAQ (reference sequence). The V gene lost 1 base and the J gene lost 3 bases, with 1 base spanning the gap. CDR3 length: 12 residues. CDR3 DNA: TGTGCCAGCAGCTTAGGCTACAATGAGCAGTTCTTC. Translated: CASSLGYNEQFF.